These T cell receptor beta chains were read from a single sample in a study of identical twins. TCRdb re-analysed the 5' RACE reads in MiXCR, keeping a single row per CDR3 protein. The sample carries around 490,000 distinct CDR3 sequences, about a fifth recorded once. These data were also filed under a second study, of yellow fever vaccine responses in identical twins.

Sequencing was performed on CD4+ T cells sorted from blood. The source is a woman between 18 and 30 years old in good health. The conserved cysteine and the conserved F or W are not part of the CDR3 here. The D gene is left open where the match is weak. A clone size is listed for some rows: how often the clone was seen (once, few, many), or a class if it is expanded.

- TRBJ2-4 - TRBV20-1 CASVQPPLAKNIQY
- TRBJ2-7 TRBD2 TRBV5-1 ASSFRTSGVREQY
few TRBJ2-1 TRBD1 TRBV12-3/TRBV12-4 ASSFGTDYNEQF
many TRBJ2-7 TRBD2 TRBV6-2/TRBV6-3 ASTPMGLAASYEQY
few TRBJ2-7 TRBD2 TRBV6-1 ASSPLSGRAYEQY
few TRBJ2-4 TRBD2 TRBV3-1 ASSHAGGIF
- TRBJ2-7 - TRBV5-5 ASSLDRGLSYEQY
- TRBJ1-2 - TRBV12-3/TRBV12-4 ASSAQVQAFGYT
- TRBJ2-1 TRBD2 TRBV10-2 ASSPRASGGPLSSYNEQF
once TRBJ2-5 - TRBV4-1 ASQGPGETQY
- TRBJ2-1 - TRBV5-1 ASSLEPDSYNEQF
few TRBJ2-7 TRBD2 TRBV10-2 ASRGLAGVEEQY
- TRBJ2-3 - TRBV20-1 SARKGGPSTDTPY
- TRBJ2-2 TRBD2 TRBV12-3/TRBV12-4 ASSLALRLAGQNTGELF
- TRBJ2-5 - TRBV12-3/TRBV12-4 ASSLVWGAPQETQY
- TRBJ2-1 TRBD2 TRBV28 PQGLAGDYEQF
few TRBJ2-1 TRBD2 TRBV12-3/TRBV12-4 ASSLLLAVHNEQF
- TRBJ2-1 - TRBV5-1 ASRPDYAGNEQF
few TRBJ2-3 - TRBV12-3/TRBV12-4 ASRTEGVDTQY
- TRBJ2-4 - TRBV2 ASSAEGAKNIQY